This T cell receptor (beta chain) was recovered during a study of blood T cell repertoires in COVID-19. Germline-derived CDR1 and CDR2 are SGHRS and YFSETQ. CDR3 length: 13 amino acids. V gave up 4 bases and J gave up 0 bases, with 8 bases separating them. Libraries were prepared by immunoSEQ multiplex PCR; TCRdb keeps only in-frame clonotypes and omits some of them. Of under 170,000 clones listed, 80% to 90% are singletons. Sequenced: peripheral blood. This clonotype originated in a man between 65 and 79 years old with acute or convalescent COVID-19. The chain uses TRBV5-1 and TRBJ2-7, with unresolved D. The CDR3 is CASSPTSSYEQYF. DNA for the CDR3: TGCGCCAGCAGCCCAACAAGCTCCTACGAGCAGTACTTC. Based on the CDR3 plus reference TRBV5-1 and TRBJ2-7, the full variable domain is KAGVTQTPRYLIKTRGQQVTLSCSPISGHRSVSWYQQTPGQGLQFLFEYFSETQRNKGNFPGRFSGRQFSNSRSEMNVSTLELGDSALYLCASSPTSSYEQYFGPGTRLTVT.